This T cell receptor (beta chain) was retrieved from a study of shared clonotypes between healthy human individuals. This clone was observed a single time. Once extracted for a subset, genomic DNA was divided evenly among several immunoSEQ plates. Sorted-subset replicate PCRs used 200 ng DNA, approximately 33,000 T cell genomes. TCRdb keeps only in-frame clones here, not all; method: immunoSEQ multiplex PCR. The sample lists around 600,000 clones; roughly 98% were seen once. Terminally differentiated effector memory CD45RA+ cells were left out of the naive CD8 fraction, which was CD45RO-negative and positively selected for CCR7. Free of recent acute infections or vaccinations, the donors were healthy HIV-negative adults. V was cut by 5 bases and J by 3 bases, with 11 bases left in between. The CDR3 is made up of 13 amino acids. Looked up from germline, CDR1 is SEHNR and CDR2 is FQNEAQ (reference sequence).

V is TRBV7-9 and J is TRBJ2-7; D is unresolved. The sample comprised naive CD8+ T cells sorted from blood. The sequence came from a man aged 25-45 years in good health. CDR3 loop: CASSIGRVYEQYF. In nucleotides, the CDR3 is TGTGCCAGCAGCATAGGTAGGGTCTACGAGCAGTACTTC. The full variable domain, with the rest looked up from reference TRBV7-9 and TRBJ2-7, is DTGVSQNPRHKITKRGQNVTFRCDPISEHNRLYWYRQTLGQGPEFLTYFQNEAQLEKSRLLSDRFSAERPKGSFSTLEIQRTEQGDSAMYLCASSIGRVYEQYFGPGTRLTVT.